The present TCR beta chain was sequenced within a study of CD8 T cells in ankylosing spondylitis. This clonotype was observed many times. The antigen is not known. Whole-study findings and limits: Ankylosing spondylitis blood seemed to carry a telltale TCR beta motif made of fewer than 10 highly homologous variants.

Construction of TCR beta libraries was performed using quantitative 5'-RACE with molecular barcodes. Each CDR3 protein gets one entry after TCRdb re-called the 5' RACE reads with MiXCR. The data contain around 300,000 distinct CDR3 sequences, roughly 20% of them singletons. Deletions cut 3 bases from V and 3 bases from J, with 12 bases between. This CDR3 is 14 amino acids long. Germline CDR1 DFQATT, CDR2 SNEGSKA (reference sequence). This clonotype originated in a female donor with ankylosing spondylitis or in good health (not recorded which). This chain links TRBV20-1 with TRBJ2-1; unclear D gene. What was sequenced was blood, either unsorted or a sorted T cell fraction (not recorded which). The CDR3 nucleotides are TGCAGTGCTAGGAGTCTGATTATCTACAATGAGCAGTTCTTC. Its protein is CSARSLIIYNEQFF.